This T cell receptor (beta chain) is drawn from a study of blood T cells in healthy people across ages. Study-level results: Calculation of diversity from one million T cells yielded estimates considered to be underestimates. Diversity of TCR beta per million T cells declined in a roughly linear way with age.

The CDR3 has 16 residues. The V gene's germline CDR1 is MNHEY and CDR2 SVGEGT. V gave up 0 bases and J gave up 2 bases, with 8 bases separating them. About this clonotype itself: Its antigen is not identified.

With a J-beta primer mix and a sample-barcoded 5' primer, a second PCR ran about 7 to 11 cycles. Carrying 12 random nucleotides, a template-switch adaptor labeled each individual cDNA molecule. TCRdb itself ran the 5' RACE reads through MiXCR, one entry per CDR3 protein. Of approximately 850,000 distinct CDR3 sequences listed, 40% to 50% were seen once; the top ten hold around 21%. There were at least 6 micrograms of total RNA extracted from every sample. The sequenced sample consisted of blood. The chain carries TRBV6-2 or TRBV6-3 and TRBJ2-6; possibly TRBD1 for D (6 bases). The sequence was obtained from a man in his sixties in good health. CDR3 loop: CASSYSRGTGANVLTF. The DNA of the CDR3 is TGTGCCAGCAGTTACTCGAGGGGGACTGGGGCCAACGTCCTGACTTTC.